This is a list of T cell receptor beta chains from one sample in a study of CD8+CD57+ T cells in acquired aplastic anemia. MiXCR was run by TCRdb on the reads, yielding one entry per CDR3 protein. This sample has about 81,000 distinct CDR3 sequences, with under 50% found just once. The sample taken for sequencing was sorted CD4+, CD8+, or CD8+CD57+ T cells (not recorded which) from PBMCs. Receptors were obtained from a human donor in good health, serving as a control. Both conserved end residues are part of each CDR3. A D gene is named only where the DNA matches it firmly. The size field is filled for only some rows; it gives once, few, many or a size class.

d_call	j_call	v_call	clone_size	cdr3_nt	cdr3_aa
.	TRBJ1-5	TRBV19	many	TGTGCCAGTAGTATAGTGGGGACACAGAGCAATCAGCCCCAGCATTTT	CASSIVGTQSNQPQHF
TRBD2	TRBJ2-7	TRBV10-3	.	TGTGCCATCAGTGATAATCGGGGGGGCGAGCAGTACTTC	CAISDNRGGEQYF
.	TRBJ2-7	TRBV7-2	.	TGTGCCAGCAGTCCCGGGACCCCTACTCACGAGCAGTACTTC	CASSPGTPTHEQYF
.	TRBJ1-2	TRBV19	many	TGTGCCAGTAGCGAGCTTGTGTCCTATGGCTACACCTTC	CASSELVSYGYTF
.	TRBJ2-2	TRBV20-1	.	TGCAGTGCTGAAGAGGGGACGAACACCGGGGAGCTGTTTTTT	CSAEEGTNTGELFF
TRBD2	TRBJ2-7	TRBV10-3	.	TGTGCCATCAGTCCGGGACTAGCGGGCTACGAGCAGTACTTC	CAISPGLAGYEQYF
.	TRBJ1-6	TRBV4-1	many	TGCGCCAGCAGCCCAAACAGGGACTCCTATAATTCACCCCTCCACTTT	CASSPNRDSYNSPLHF
.	TRBJ1-5	TRBV27	few	TGTGCCAGCAGCTTCACCGGGACACTTAGCAATCAGCCCCAGCATTTT	CASSFTGTLSNQPQHF
.	TRBJ1-4	TRBV12-3/TRBV12-4	many	TGTGCCAGCAGTTTTGGGGGGCAAGAAAAACTGTTTTTT	CASSFGGQEKLFF
TRBD2	TRBJ2-1	TRBV9	few	TGTGCCAGCAGCGTAGGGGACAGGGGGACTAGCGGGGGCTCCTACAATGAGCAGTTCTTC	CASSVGDRGTSGGSYNEQFF
TRBD1	TRBJ1-2	TRBV10-3	.	TGTGCCATCAGCCGGACAGGGATGGACGGCTACACCTTC	CAISRTGMDGYTF
.	TRBJ1-5	TRBV27	.	TGTGCCAGCAGTTTATTTGGGGGCCGCAATCAGCCCCAGCATTTT	CASSLFGGRNQPQHF
.	TRBJ2-1	TRBV24-1	many	TGTGCCACCAGTGATACAGGTTATTACAATGAGCAGTTCTTC	CATSDTGYYNEQFF
.	TRBJ2-7	TRBV5-1	many	TGCGCCAGCGGACCGGGCCAACTCTTGGAGCAGTACTTC	CASGPGQLLEQYF
TRBD2	TRBJ2-3	TRBV25-1	many	TGTGCCAGCAGTTTTGGCGGGGGGGCCGGCGATACGCAGTATTTT	CASSFGGGAGDTQYF
.	TRBJ1-1	TRBV10-1	.	TGCGCCAGCAGCCTCATCAAGGGCACTGAAGCTTTCTTT	CASSLIKGTEAFF
.	TRBJ1-6	TRBV19	once	TGTGCCAGTAGGCGAAAGGGGAATTCACCCCTCCACTTT	CASRRKGNSPLHF
TRBD2	TRBJ2-3	TRBV25-1	many	TGTGCCAGCAGCTGGGTAGGGGAGGGCGAGGATACGCAGTATTTT	CASSWVGEGEDTQYF
.	TRBJ1-5	TRBV29-1	.	TGCAGCGTTACTGCGCCAAATCAGCCCCAGCATTTT	CSVTAPNQPQHF
TRBD1	TRBJ2-7	TRBV20-1	.	TGCAGTGCTAGTCCATCGACAGGGAACTACGAGCAGTACTTC	CSASPSTGNYEQYF
.	TRBJ2-7	TRBV25-1	.	TGTGCCAGCAGTGGGGACACCGAGGCCTTGCCCTACGAGCAGTACTTC	CASSGDTEALPYEQYF
TRBD1	TRBJ1-2	TRBV19	.	TGTGCCAGTAGTACACAGGGGTTAGTGAACTATGGCTACACCTTC	CASSTQGLVNYGYTF
.	TRBJ1-2	TRBV10-1	many	TGCGCCAGCAGTGAGTCAAAAAAAGGGCTCTATGGCTACACCTTC	CASSESKKGLYGYTF
.	TRBJ1-2	TRBV7-3	.	TGTGCCAGCAGCCCCGGGACGACGGGGGGCTACACCTTC	CASSPGTTGGYTF
TRBD2	TRBJ2-1	TRBV9	many	TGTGCCAGCAGCGAGACTAGCGGGGGGGCCAATGAGCAGTTCTTC	CASSETSGGANEQFF
.	TRBJ2-5	TRBV6-5	.	TGTGCCAGCAGTTACTTGTCATCGGGGGAGACCCAGTACTTC	CASSYLSSGETQYF
TRBD2	TRBJ2-1	TRBV6-9	many	TGTGCCAGCAGTCATAGACTAGCGGGGTACGTTTTTGTTTACAATGAGCAGTTCTTC	CASSHRLAGYVFVYNEQFF
TRBD1	TRBJ2-7	TRBV7-7	.	TGTGCTAGCATCCCTGGGACAGGGCCCTACGAGCAGTACTTC	CASIPGTGPYEQYF
.	TRBJ2-6	TRBV24-1	.	TGTGCCACCAGTGCTGGGGCCAACGTCCTGACTTTC	CATSAGANVLTF
.	TRBJ1-1	TRBV14	.	TGTGCCAGCAGCCAAGATCAGGGGTGGAGCACTGAAGCTTTCTTT	CASSQDQGWSTEAFF
TRBD1	TRBJ2-2	TRBV24-1	once	TGTGCCACCAGTGAACAACGACAGGGGAGGAACACCGGGGAGCTGTTTTTT	CATSEQRQGRNTGELFF
.	TRBJ1-1	TRBV12-3/TRBV12-4	few	TGTGCCAGCGGGAAACAGGGAGTCACTGAAGCTTTCTTT	CASGKQGVTEAFF
TRBD1	TRBJ2-3	TRBV29-1	once	TGCAGCGCCGAGCCCGGGACAGGGGGGCCGATTGGGACGCAGTATTTT	CSAEPGTGGPIGTQYF
TRBD1	TRBJ2-7	TRBV3-1	once	TGTGCCAGCAGCCAAGCCTATCCCGGGACAGGTCTTTTCGGTAGCTACGAGCAGTACTTC	CASSQAYPGTGLFGSYEQYF
.	TRBJ1-5	TRBV24-1	few	TGTGCCACCGCCCGAGGGAATCAGCCCCAGCATTTT	CATARGNQPQHF
.	TRBJ2-3	TRBV29-1	.	TGCAGCGTTGAGGGGTTCGTTCCAGATGCGCAGTATTTT	CSVEGFVPDAQYF
.	TRBJ1-6	TRBV7-2	.	TGTGCCAGCAGCTTAGCGTTGGGTCTCCGTTCACCCCTCCACTTT	CASSLALGLRSPLHF
TRBD2	TRBJ2-7	TRBV2	.	TGTGCCAGCAGCCAAGACGACGGACTAGCGGGAATAGGAGAGCAGTACTTC	CASSQDDGLAGIGEQYF
.	TRBJ2-7	TRBV20-1	many	TGCAGTGCTGTACACGGCGAGCAGTACTTC	CSAVHGEQYF
.	TRBJ2-7	TRBV11-2	many	TGTGCCAGCAGCTTCCCTACCAGCCACGAGCAGTACTTC	CASSFPTSHEQYF
TRBD2	TRBJ2-7	TRBV28	.	TGTGCCAGCAGTTTACGGGATACTAGCGGGAGGGCCGAGCAGTACTTC	CASSLRDTSGRAEQYF
TRBD1	TRBJ1-5	TRBV24-1	.	TGTGCCACCTCCTCGGGACAGCCCAATCAGCCCCAGCATTTT	CATSSGQPNQPQHF
.	TRBJ1-2	TRBV5-1	.	TGCGCCAGCAGCGAACAGGGTTCCTACGGCTACACCTTC	CASSEQGSYGYTF
TRBD1	TRBJ1-3	TRBV19	.	TGTGCCAGTAGTGGACAGGGGTTCGGAAACACCATATATTTT	CASSGQGFGNTIYF
TRBD1	TRBJ1-4	TRBV15	.	TGTGCCACCAGTACGGGACAGGGTAATGAGAAACTGTTTTTT	CATSTGQGNEKLFF
.	TRBJ2-2	TRBV24-1	.	TGTGCCACCAGCAGGACGGCGAGCACCGGGGAGCTGTTTTTT	CATSRTASTGELFF
TRBD1	TRBJ2-7	TRBV19	many	TGTGCCAGTAGTCCCATCCAGGGGGCCTACGAGCAGTACTTC	CASSPIQGAYEQYF
TRBD2	TRBJ2-3	TRBV24-1	.	TGTGCCACCGACGGACTAGCGGGAGGGCTCACAGATACGCAGTATTTT	CATDGLAGGLTDTQYF
.	TRBJ2-7	TRBV29-1	.	TGCAGCGTTGAGGTACAGACCCTGCACCCCTACGAGCAGTACTTC	CSVEVQTLHPYEQYF
TRBD1	TRBJ1-2	TRBV28	.	TGTGCCAGCAGTTTAGCAGGGGGCGAAGGCTACACCTTC	CASSLAGGEGYTF
.	TRBJ1-5	TRBV6-5	many	TGTGCCAGCAGTTACTCCGACGGTGCTCAGCCCCAGCATTTT	CASSYSDGAQPQHF
.	TRBJ1-5	TRBV29-1	.	TGCAGCCCTCAAGTTGAGGGCAATCAGCCCCAGCATTTT	CSPQVEGNQPQHF
.	TRBJ1-1	TRBV30	.	TGTGCCTGGAGTCCAGGGGTCACTGAAGCTTTCTTT	CAWSPGVTEAFF